This T cell receptor (beta chain) appears in the sequencing data of a study of blood T cells in healthy people across ages. Across the whole study: When template switching was applied, about one barcoded beta molecule was captured per two T cells.

Regarding the study as a whole: More naive CD4+ cells and higher diversity were found in long-lived than in aged donors. Observed TCR beta diversity showed a strong correlation with the percentage of naive T cells as measured by flow cytometry.

The donors, all healthy, were Caucasians living in Russia, aged about 6 to 100. This clonotype has more than one count but fewer than ten. Its antigen remains unidentified. The germline V gene encodes CDR1 SGHRS and CDR2 YFSETQ. The ends lost 4 bases at V and 5 bases at J; junction bases unmatched: 4. This CDR3 comprises 14 residues. It was with a sample-barcoded 5' primer and a J-beta primer mix that a second PCR of roughly 7 to 12 cycles was run. One entry per CDR3 protein results from TCRdb running MiXCR on the 5' RACE reads. The sample contains about 1.1 million distinct CDR3 sequences, 35% to 40% of which appear only once.

The TCR was taken from a man younger than 35 in good health. The V gene is TRBV5-1, the J gene TRBJ1-1; 11 bases agree with TRBD1. Source material: blood. CDR3 region: CASSLDRGPTEAFF. The CDR3 DNA follows: TGCGCCAGCAGCCTGGACAGGGGGCCGACTGAAGCTTTCTTT.